Presented here are 9 T cell receptor beta chains from one specimen sequenced in a study of molecular identifiers for immune sequencing clone quantification. In TCRdb, the PCR reads were re-called with MiXCR into one record per CDR3 protein. Among under 350,000 distinct CDR3 sequences listed, 24% were seen once. Source material: naive CD8+ T cells from blood, with Jurkat cell RNA spiked in. The subset denotes: FACS-sorted CD8+CD4-CCR7+CD45RA+ naive T cells. These receptor sequences come from a human donor in good health. Some libraries in this study had Jurkat cell RNA spiked in.

This sequence joins TRBV4-1 and TRBJ1-3; TRBD1 might be the D (5 bases). Germline V gene sequence: CDR1 MGHRA, CDR2 YSYEKL. This CDR3 region has 16 residues. The V gene lost 1 base and the J gene lost 2 bases, with 12 bases spanning the gap. This CDR3 is CASSQVVGTTGNTIYF. In DNA form, the CDR3 reads TGCGCCAGCAGCCAAGTGGTCGGGACTACTGGAAACACCATATATTTT.

This clonotype has more than one count but fewer than ten. This sequence joins TRBV5-4 and TRBJ2-7, with a possible D match to TRBD1 (7 bases). This CDR3 comprises 14 residues. Germline V gene lookup returns CDR1 SGHNT and CDR2 YYREEE (reference sequence). Trimming removed 3 bases at V and 5 bases at J, with 15 bases between. The chain's CDR3 is CASSSNRGGNEQYF. The DNA of the CDR3 is TGTGCCAGCAGCTCTAACAGGGGAGGCAACGAGCAGTACTTC. Full variable domain (missing parts from reference TRBV5-4 and TRBJ2-7): ETGVTQSPTHLIKTRGQQVTLRCSSQSGHNTVSWYQQALGQGPQFIFQYYREEENGRGNFPPRFSGLQFPNYSSELNVNALELDDSALYLCASSSNRGGNEQYFGPGTRLTVT.

V gene TRBV14 combines with J gene TRBJ1-3, with D hard to call. From germline, CDR1 is SGHDN and CDR2 FVKESK. The CDR3 sequence is 14 residues long. V was shortened by 4 bases and J by 1 base, with 8 bases between the two germline ends. The CDR3 spells CASSLTISGNTIYF. Here the CDR3 DNA reads TGTGCCAGCAGCCTCACTATATCTGGAAACACCATATATTTT.

The chain joins TRBV27 to TRBJ2-6, with a possible D match to TRBD2 (5 bases). Trimming removed 8 bases from V and 0 bases from J, with 14 bases in between. The CDR3 runs 16 residues. The germline V gene encodes CDR1 MNHEY and CDR2 SMNVEV (reference sequence). As DNA, the CDR3 is TGTGCCAGCCAACCAATGGGGAGCTCTGGGGCCAACGTCCTGACTTTC. This encodes CASQPMGSSGANVLTF.

Concerning this clonotype itself: This clone may be a read error of a much larger clone one base away. This CDR3 is missing its conserved last phenylalanine or tryptophan, likely due to a read error. The chain is built from TRBV29-1 and TRBJ1-1; unclear D gene. The ends were cut back, 4 bases at V and 4 bases at J, with 13 bases in the middle. CDR1 SQVTM and CDR2 ANQGSEA come from the germline V gene. CDR3 size: 13 residues. The CDR3 loop is CSVVGPVSTEAFY. CDR3 in DNA: TGCAGCGTTGTCGGGCCAGTGAGCACTGAAGCTTTCTAT.

This clonotype was counted ten times or more. This sequence joins TRBV30 and TRBJ2-5; D remains ambiguous. Trimming shortened V by 1 base and J by 5 bases, and 8 bases separated the two germline ends. The CDR3 spans 12 residues. Germline loops: CDR1 GTSNPN, CDR2 SVGIG (reference sequence). CDR3 sequence (DNA): TGTGCCTGGAGTGCGGTCGGGGAGACCCAGTACTTC. Residues: CAWSAVGETQYF.

In this sample, this clonotype turned up many times. J is TRBJ2-6 and V is TRBV12-3 or TRBV12-4; D is possibly TRBD2 (6 bases). The germline V and J ends were trimmed by 9 bases and 0 bases, with 18 bases remaining between them. This CDR3 has 17 residues. The CDR3 DNA follows: TGTGCCAGTGGGGGGTACGGGCAAAGCTCTGGGGCCAACGTCCTGACTTTC. This translates into CASGGYGQSSGANVLTF.

Comment on this clonotype: A much larger clone lies a single base off, so this may be a read error. This sequence joins TRBV7-8 and TRBJ2-3; 12 bases align to TRBD2. CDR1 is SGHVS and CDR2 is FQNEAQ in the germline V gene. The CDR3 is made up of 18 amino acids. Here the CDR3 reads CASSLLLAGGPSTATQYF. CDR3 bases: TGTGCCAGCAGCTTATTACTAGCGGGGGGTCCTAGCACAGCTACGCAGTATTTT.

This chain connects TRBV7-9 to TRBJ2-7, with TRBD2 matching over 10 bases. The CDR3 runs to 15 residues. Germline V gene sequence: CDR1 SEHNR, CDR2 FQNEAQ (reference sequence). V shed 4 bases and J 7 bases; nucleotides not matched to a gene: 10. CDR3 in DNA: TGTGCCAGCAGCTCGACCGCACTAGCGGGAAATGAGCAGTACTTC. As protein: CASSSTALAGNEQYF.